Listed here is a single T cell receptor beta chain. This sequence may be a read error, since a much larger clone differs from it by one base. The data belong to a study of kidney transplant recipient with SARS-CoV-2 infection. TCRdb fed the reads into MiXCR, producing one record per CDR3 protein. Of 200,000 to 300,000 distinct CDR3 sequences listed, 29% are singletons. The germline V gene has CDR1 MNHEY and CDR2 SVGEGT. The CDR3 totals 15 residues. The chain is built from TRBV6-2 or TRBV6-3 and TRBJ2-2; D perhaps matches TRBD1 (5 bases). This specimen was a blood sample, taken at baseline and on roughly day 110 from a kidney transplant recipient. The source is a male patient aged 30 to 39 who had COVID-19 and was a kidney transplant recipient. The graft donor may have given rise to some T cells. CDR3 nucleotides: TGTGCCGGCAGTTTATCAGGGAAAAGGACCGGGGAGCTGTTTTTT. Amino acid sequence: CAGSLSGKRTGELFF.